This T cell receptor (beta chain) was sequenced during a study of blood T cell repertoires in COVID-19. Study-wide context: The United States, Italy and Spain were the sources of the acute and convalescent COVID-19 samples. The analysed material was cDNA or gDNA that came from T cells, B-cell-depleted T cells, or PBMCs.

Per the authors' pipeline: Quantification of nucleated cells was approximated via reference gene primer amplification. Profiling relied on immunoSEQ multiplex PCR, and the TCRdb table lists in-frame clones only, not all of them. That table furnishes V, J and clone size, whereas the DNA furnished D and trimming. The repertoire holds 98,000 or so clones, around 84% seen once, with 10% to 15% in the top ten. The V gene's germline CDR1 is LNHNV and CDR2 YYDKDF (reference sequence). The V gene end was trimmed by 2 bases and the J gene end by 5 bases; junction bases not matched to a gene: 6. The CDR3 spans 16 residues.

This clonotype originated in a woman aged 55 to 70 in a cohort sampled during active or convalescent COVID-19. Material for sequencing was peripheral blood. The chain has TRBV15 and TRBJ1-4; TRBD1 aligns across 9 bases. Written as DNA, the CDR3 is TGTGCCACCAGCAGACCCCGGGACAGGGAAAATGAAAAACTGTTTTTT. It specifies CATSRPRDRENEKLFF.